This passage covers 20 T cell receptor beta chains from one sample sequenced in a study of blood T cell repertoires in COVID-19. Sequencing used immunoSEQ multiplex PCR; TCRdb keeps in-frame clones, though not all of them. The repertoire consists of about 350,000 clones, with roughly nine tenths occurring once and the leading ten covering around 4%. Sequencing was performed on peripheral blood. The source is a woman aged 55-69 years with COVID-19, enrolled during active disease.

The chain is built from TRBV5-1 and TRBJ2-7, with D possibly TRBD1 on 5 matching bases. Germline loops: CDR1 SGHRS, CDR2 YFSETQ. V was pared by 1 base and J by 3 bases, with 11 bases between. The CDR3 extends over 14 amino acids. The CDR3 region has the DNA TGCGCCAGCAGCTTGTTCCGCCAGGGCTACGAGCAGTACTTC. It encodes CASSLFRQGYEQYF.

This chain links TRBV7-9 with TRBJ2-2; D is uncertain. This CDR3 comprises 13 residues. V was cut by 1 base and J by 5 bases, with 5 bases left in between. CDR1 and CDR2 from the germline V gene are SEHNR and FQNEAQ (reference sequence). CDR3 loop: CASSLDITGELFF. The CDR3 DNA follows: TGTGCCAGCAGCTTAGATATTACCGGGGAGCTGTTTTTT.

This sequence joins TRBV12-5 and TRBJ1-1; D uncertain. CDR3 size: 13 residues. V dropped 0 bases and J dropped 3 bases, with 5 bases sitting between them. The germline V gene has CDR1 LGHNT and CDR2 FRNRAP. CDR3 loop: CASGLVPYTEAFF. Here the CDR3 DNA reads TGTGCTAGTGGTTTGGTCCCCTACACTGAAGCTTTCTTT.

The chain recombines TRBV7-2 with TRBJ2-2; weak D call: TRBD2 (5 bases). Germline CDR1 SGHTA, CDR2 FQGNSA. Trimming shortened V by 3 bases and J by 1 base, and 9 bases separated the two germline ends. This CDR3 comprises 15 residues. The CDR3 DNA reads as TGTGCCAGCAGCTTCAGTGCGGGGAACACCGGGGAGCTGTTTTTT. The encoded protein is CASSFSAGNTGELFF. The entire variable domain, with the rest obtained from reference TRBV7-2 and TRBJ2-2, is as follows: GAGVSQSPSNKVTEKGKDVELRCDPISGHTALYWYRQSLGQGLEFLIYFQGNSAPDKSGLPSDRFSAERTGGSVSTLTIQRTQQEDSAVYLCASSFSAGNTGELFFGEGSRLTVL.

This clone was seen only once. The gene calls are TRBV5-1 and TRBJ2-1; the D gene is possibly TRBD2 (5 bases). There are 14 residues in the CDR3. V was cut by 2 bases and J by 6 bases, with 12 bases left in between. From germline, CDR1 is SGHRS and CDR2 YFSETQ. The CDR3 loop reads CASSFGDPVNEQFF. In DNA form, the CDR3 reads TGCGCCAGCAGCTTCGGGGATCCAGTCAATGAGCAGTTCTTC.

V usage is TRBV5-1 and J usage is TRBJ2-1, with 9 positions matching TRBD2. CDR1 is SGHRS, CDR2 YFSETQ, per germline. V shed 7 bases and J 8 bases; nucleotides not matched to a gene: 10. This CDR3 is built from 14 residues. The CDR3, as DNA: TGCGCCAGCGCAGGGGTAGCGGGGGAGGATGAGCAGTTCTTC. Encoded protein: CASAGVAGEDEQFF.

DNA of the CDR3: TGTGCCAGCAGTCTCCCGGGACAGGGGAATGAAAAACTGTTTTTT. It yields the protein CASSLPGQGNEKLFF. This chain links TRBV28 with TRBJ1-4; 10 bases agree with TRBD1. This CDR3 spans 15 amino acids. The germline gives CDR1 MDHEN, CDR2 SYDVKM. V lost 5 bases to trimming and J lost 5 bases; unmatched junction nucleotides: 5.

The V call is TRBV27, the J call TRBJ2-1; 10 bases are a match to TRBD2. Trimming at V came to 4 bases and at J to 10 bases, leaving 7 bases not matched to a gene. CDR1 and CDR2 (germline): MNHEY, SMNVEV (reference sequence). This CDR3 region has 14 residues. CDR3: CASSSQAGGREQFF. As DNA, the CDR3 is TGTGCCAGCAGTTCACAAGCGGGGGGGCGAGAGCAGTTCTTC.

V and J are TRBV10-2 and TRBJ1-2; TRBD1 matches 11 bases. The CDR3 runs to 13 residues. From germline, CDR1 is WSHSY and CDR2 SAAADI. The V gene end was trimmed by 7 bases and the J gene end by 4 bases; junction bases not matched to a gene: 2. The CDR3 sequence: CASTGTGGYGYTF. For the CDR3, the DNA is TGCGCCAGCACCGGGACAGGGGGCTATGGCTACACCTTC.

The rearrangement links TRBV28 to TRBJ1-5; possibly TRBD1 for D (5 bases). The CDR3 runs to 14 residues. CDR1 is MDHEN, CDR2 SYDVKM, per germline. V was clipped by 5 bases and J by 16 bases, with 24 bases between them. Written as DNA, the CDR3 is TGTGCCAGCAGTCTCACGCACCCAGGCCAGGGTGGACATTTT. Its protein is CASSLTHPGQGGHF.

This chain connects TRBV6-6 to TRBJ2-7; tentatively, D is TRBD2 (6 bases). The CDR3 spans 15 residues. CDR1 MNHNY and CDR2 SVGAGI come from the germline V gene (reference sequence). Trimming pared 2 bases from V and 5 bases from J, leaving 16 bases between. As DNA, the CDR3 is TGTGCCAGCAGTTACACGGGACGGCGGGGCCACGAGCAGTACTTC. Translating it yields CASSYTGRRGHEQYF.

This clone has only a few counts. The CDR3 here is CASSGQVNSNQPQHF. The CDR3 DNA is TGTGCCAGCTCCGGACAGGTTAATAGCAATCAGCCCCAGCATTTT. The chain uses TRBV18 and TRBJ1-5; TRBD1 matches at 7 bases. Looked up from germline, CDR1 is KGHSH and CDR2 is LQKENI. The CDR3 totals 15 residues. Trimming at V came to 6 bases and at J to 0 bases, leaving 5 bases not matched to a gene. Full variable domain (missing parts from reference TRBV18 and TRBJ1-5): NAGVMQNPRHLVRRRGQEARLRCSPMKGHSHVYWYRQLPEEGLKFMVYLQKENIIDESGMPKERFSAEFPKEGPSILRIQQVVRGDSAAYFCASSGQVNSNQPQHFGDGTRLSIL.

The chain joins TRBV19 to TRBJ1-2, with D perhaps matching TRBD1 (6 bases). The CDR3 loop spans 17 amino acids. V was trimmed by 5 bases and J by 1 base, leaving 20 bases between them. CDR1 is LNHDA, CDR2 SQIVND, per germline (reference sequence). CDR3 residues: CASSPPTGFFDNYGYTF. CDR3 coding DNA: TGTGCCAGTAGTCCACCGACAGGATTTTTTGATAACTATGGCTACACCTTC.

The chain has TRBV12-3 or TRBV12-4 and TRBJ1-2, with D possibly being TRBD1 (6 bases). With 3 bases removed from V and 3 bases from J, the gap between germline ends came to 8 bases. The CDR3 consists of 13 residues. DNA for the CDR3: TGTGCCAGCAGTTTTGGGGGCTACTATGGCTACACCTTC. It is translated as CASSFGGYYGYTF.

The chain links TRBV7-9 to TRBJ2-2, with 9 nucleotides matching TRBD2. V shed 3 bases and J 0 bases; nucleotides not matched to a gene: 8. CDR1 and CDR2 from the germline V gene are SEHNR and FQNEAQ (reference sequence). The CDR3 runs 18 residues. In nucleotides, the CDR3 is TGTGCCAGCAGCTTCGGCCTAGCGGGGACCGCGAACACCGGGGAGCTGTTTTTT. Its protein is CASSFGLAGTANTGELFF.

This clone was counted a single time. The rearrangement uses TRBV28 and TRBJ1-2, with D perhaps matching TRBD1 (5 bases). Germline V gives CDR1 MDHEN, CDR2 SYDVKM. The CDR3 has 14 amino acids. The V end was cut by 3 bases, the J end by 4 bases, with 12 bases between. The CDR3 protein is CASSFSWGPYGYTF. The DNA for the CDR3 is TGTGCCAGCAGTTTCTCGTGGGGCCCCTATGGCTACACCTTC.

The chain employs TRBV4-2 and TRBJ1-4; TRBD1 is a possible D gene (5 bases). Germline loops: CDR1 LGHNA, CDR2 YNFKEQ. There are 16 residues in the CDR3. Trimming took off 4 bases at V and 7 bases at J, with 19 bases between the two ends. The CDR3 reads CASSPNIQGGSEKLFF. CDR3 DNA sequence: TGTGCCAGCAGCCCTAACATCCAGGGCGGGAGTGAAAAACTGTTTTTT.

The rearrangement uses TRBV7-3 and TRBJ1-1; 12 nucleotides align to TRBD1. The CDR3 contains 15 residues. The ends lost 0 bases at V and 5 bases at J; junction bases unmatched: 1. The germline V gene encodes CDR1 SGHTA and CDR2 FQGTGA. CDR3 residues: CASSLTGQGATEAFF. CDR3 nucleotides: TGTGCCAGCAGCTTAACGGGACAGGGGGCGACTGAAGCTTTCTTT.

The chain uses TRBV5-5 and TRBJ2-7; D not resolved. Germline assignment: CDR1 SGHKS and CDR2 YYEKEE (reference sequence). V lost 1 base, J lost 2 bases, and 7 bases lay in between. There are 13 residues in the CDR3. CDR3 sequence reads: CASSLIAPYEQYF. Written as DNA, the CDR3 is TGTGCCAGCAGCTTGATAGCCCCCTACGAGCAGTACTTC.

V and J are TRBV2 and TRBJ2-2, with D possibly TRBD1 on 6 matching bases. Trimming took off 7 bases at V and 0 bases at J, with 9 bases between the two ends. CDR3 length: 14 amino acids. Germline CDR1 and CDR2: SNHLY and FYNNEI. CDR3 bases: TGTGCCAGCATAAGGGGGTCGAACACCGGGGAGCTGTTTTTT. As protein: CASIRGSNTGELFF.